A single sample gave rise to the 24 T cell receptor beta chains below, sequenced in a study of blood T cell repertoires in COVID-19. TCRdb's table, derived via immunoSEQ multiplex PCR, lists solely in-frame clones and lacks some. The table lists about 76,000 clones, under 95% of them singletons. Sequencing used peripheral blood. The receptors here all came from a man between 45 and 60 years old with acute or convalescent COVID-19.

The rearrangement links TRBV21-1 to TRBJ2-3; TRBD2 reflects the table's D call only, with no check against the DNA. TRBV21-1 is termed a pseudogene. The CDR3 extends over 16 amino acids. This CDR3 is CASSPRPREGTDTQYF. The CDR3 nucleotides are TGTGCCAGCAGCCCTCGCCCCAGGGAGGGCACAGATACGCAGTATTTT.

The J gene is TRBJ1-1, the V gene TRBV10-3, with 9 bases aligning to TRBD1. The V gene's germline CDR1 is ENHRY and CDR2 SYGVKD. V gave up 6 bases and J gave up 0 bases; unmatched junction bases: 5. The CDR3 contains 15 residues. The CDR3 nucleotides are TGTGCCATCAGGAGACAGGGGGGCTTGAACACTGAAGCTTTCTTT. This gives the protein CAIRRQGGLNTEAFF.

This clone was observed a single time. The V call is TRBV11-3, the J call TRBJ2-1; D possibly corresponds to TRBD2 (5 bases). Germline loops: CDR1 SGHNT, CDR2 YENEEA. The CDR3 runs 13 residues. The V and J ends lost 3 bases and 8 bases respectively, with 11 bases between them. CDR3 region: CASSFTRVDEQFF. The CDR3 nucleotides read TGTGCCAGCAGCTTTACGAGGGTGGATGAGCAGTTCTTC.

This chain links TRBV6-6 with TRBJ1-3, with 7 bases lining up with TRBD1. The CDR3 covers 15 residues. The V gene's germline CDR1 is MNHNY and CDR2 SVGAGI (reference sequence). J lost 2 bases, V lost 5 bases, and 6 bases had no gene match. The DNA of the CDR3 is TGTGCCAGCAGTCGCCGACAGGGAGCTGGAAACACCATATATTTT. This sequence encodes CASSRRQGAGNTIYF.

The chain has TRBV28 and TRBJ1-1; TRBD1 matches at 8 bases. The germline V gene encodes CDR1 MDHEN and CDR2 SYDVKM. Germline trimming cut 8 bases from V and 1 base from J; bases unmatched to any gene: 6. The CDR3 extends over 14 amino acids. The CDR3 protein is CASRDQGANTEAFF. The CDR3 nucleotides are TGTGCCAGCCGCGATCAGGGGGCGAACACTGAAGCTTTCTTT. The full variable domain, in which reference TRBV28 and TRBJ1-1 provide the parts outside the CDR3, is DVKVTQSSRYLVKRTGEKVFLECVQDMDHENMFWYRQDPGLGLRLIYFSYDVKMKEKGDIPEGYSVSREKKERFSLILESASTNQTSMYLCASRDQGANTEAFFGQGTRLTVV.

A single count supports this clone. The chain carries TRBV30 and TRBJ2-2; 13 nucleotides align to TRBD2. Germline V gene data show CDR1 as GTSNPN and CDR2 as SVGIG (reference sequence). With 2 bases clipped from V and 3 bases from J, the junction kept 9 bases outside the gene matches. The CDR3 consists of 18 residues. The CDR3 bases are TGTGCCTGGAGTTCACCGACTAGCGGGAGGCTTTACACCGGGGAGCTGTTTTTT. Translating it yields CAWSSPTSGRLYTGELFF.

The chain carries TRBV29-1 and TRBJ1-4, with D possibly matching TRBD1 (6 bases). Between the trimmed V and J ends, which lost 4 bases and 0 bases, there was a span of 12 bases. Germline V gene data show CDR1 as SQVTM and CDR2 as ANQGSEA. The CDR3 loop spans 15 amino acids. The CDR3 loop reads CSVGLRQATNEKLFF. In nucleotides, the CDR3 is TGCAGCGTTGGGCTCCGACAGGCAACTAATGAAAAACTGTTTTTT.

CDR3: CASNPGQGLPNQPQHF. The CDR3 nucleotides read TGTGCCAGCAACCCGGGACAGGGGTTGCCGAATCAGCCCCAGCATTTT. This rearrangement joins TRBV2 to TRBJ1-5; TRBD1 aligns across 10 bases. The ends lost 7 bases at V and 4 bases at J; junction bases unmatched: 10. The CDR3 covers 16 residues. Germline V gene lookup returns CDR1 SNHLY and CDR2 FYNNEI.

V and J are TRBV7-9 and TRBJ1-6, with D possibly being TRBD1 (5 bases). Trimming cost V 1 base and J 9 bases, with 13 bases left between them. Germline CDR1 reads SEHNR; CDR2 reads FQNEAQ (reference sequence). CDR3 size: 15 residues. The CDR3 coding sequence is TGTGCCAGCAGCTTAGGGGCTACCCAGGGTTCACCCCTCCACTTT. Encoded protein: CASSLGATQGSPLHF.

The chain employs TRBV11-3 and TRBJ2-3; 9 nucleotides line up with TRBD1. The CDR3 is 16 residues long. Germline CDR1 SGHNT, CDR2 YENEEA. The J segment lost 5 bases and the V segment lost 1 base, leaving 7 bases of the junction unmatched. As DNA, the CDR3 is TGTGCCAGCAGCTTAGCTCACGGACAGGGGATAGATACGCAGTATTTT. Protein sequence: CASSLAHGQGIDTQYF.

V is TRBV29-1 and J is TRBJ2-1, with TRBD1 identical over 8 bases. The CDR3 sequence is 14 residues long. V lost 1 base and J lost 7; bases outside the gene matches: 6. The germline V gene encodes CDR1 SQVTM and CDR2 ANQGSEA. CDR3 protein: CSVEVRTGYNEQFF. CDR3 in DNA: TGCAGCGTTGAAGTAAGGACAGGGTATAATGAGCAGTTCTTC.

V is TRBV29-1 and J is TRBJ2-3, with 11 bases aligning to TRBD2. V lost 5 bases and J lost 0; bases outside the gene matches: 7. This CDR3 has 16 residues. Germline V gene sequence: CDR1 SQVTM, CDR2 ANQGSEA. The CDR3 reads CSVSSGRGVSTDTQYF. The CDR3 region has the DNA TGCAGCGTTAGTAGCGGGAGGGGGGTTAGCACAGATACGCAGTATTTT.

This clone was counted a single time. The chain's CDR3 is CATSRDLGRGPYNEQFF. In nucleotides, the CDR3 is TGTGCCACCAGCAGAGATCTCGGCAGGGGGCCCTACAATGAGCAGTTCTTC. The V gene is TRBV15, the J gene TRBJ2-1; 8 bases fit TRBD1. Germline V gene lookup returns CDR1 LNHNV and CDR2 YYDKDF (reference sequence). This CDR3 has 17 residues. V was clipped by 0 bases and J by 2 bases; unmatched bases: 6. Looking up the rest from reference TRBV15 and TRBJ2-1 gives the full variable domain: DAMVIQNPRYQVTQFGKPVTLSCSQTLNHNVMYWYQQKSSQAPKLLFHYYDKDFNNEADTPDNFQSRRPNTSFCFLDIRSPGLGDTAMYLCATSRDLGRGPYNEQFFGPGTRLTVL.

This clone was observed a handful of times. The V gene is TRBV10-3, the J gene TRBJ1-4; perhaps TRBD1 as D (5 bases). This CDR3 is built from 15 residues. From germline, CDR1 is ENHRY and CDR2 SYGVKD. Trimming removed 0 bases from V and 4 bases from J, with 9 bases in between. CDR3 sequence: CAISESGGGNEKLFF. The CDR3 DNA sequence: TGTGCCATCAGTGAGTCTGGGGGAGGTAATGAAAAACTGTTTTTT.

This clone was detected once. This chain joins TRBV18 and TRBJ2-2, with TRBD1 as a possible D gene (6 bases). The germline V and J ends were trimmed by 1 base and 3 bases, with 9 bases remaining between them. CDR1 is KGHSH and CDR2 is LQKENI in the germline V gene. The CDR3 spans 15 residues. The CDR3 sequence is CASSPRQADTGELFF. For the CDR3, the DNA is TGTGCCAGCTCACCACGACAGGCCGACACCGGGGAGCTGTTTTTT.

The V gene is TRBV19, the J gene TRBJ1-1, with D possibly matching TRBD1 (5 bases). The CDR3 is made up of 15 amino acids. Between the trimmed V and J ends, which lost 5 bases and 0 bases, there was a span of 13 bases. The germline gives CDR1 LNHDA, CDR2 SQIVND (reference sequence). CDR3 coding DNA: TGTGCCAGTAGTCTAGGGGCTTCCATGAACACTGAAGCTTTCTTT. Translation: CASSLGASMNTEAFF.

This clone is a singleton in its sample. This rearrangement joins TRBV25-1 to TRBJ2-7; a weak D match, TRBD1 (5 bases). The germline CDR1 and CDR2 sequences are MGHDK and SYGVNS. V was pared by 3 bases and J by 10 bases, with 19 bases between. The CDR3 is 14 residues long. As DNA, the CDR3 is TGTGCCAGCAGTGATGGTTTACATCAGGGATTACAGTACGTC. This codes for CASSDGLHQGLQYV.

The chain joins TRBV5-1 to TRBJ1-5, with D uncertain. The CDR3 loop spans 15 amino acids. The germline V gene encodes CDR1 SGHRS and CDR2 YFSETQ. V was cut by 4 bases and J by 4 bases, with 15 bases left in between. Here the CDR3 DNA reads TGCGCCAGCAGCCTGGACGGGGTTGGGAATCAGCCCCAGCATTTT. This codes for CASSLDGVGNQPQHF.

This clone was counted between two and nine times. The V call is TRBV2, the J call TRBJ2-7; maybe TRBD2 (6 bases). In germline, CDR1 is SNHLY, CDR2 FYNNEI. This CDR3 has 13 residues. V gave up 3 bases and J gave up 3 bases, with 9 bases separating them. The CDR3 loop is CASSDYGSYEQYF. CDR3 coding DNA: TGTGCCAGCAGTGACTACGGGAGCTACGAGCAGTACTTC.

This rearrangement joins TRBV24-1 to TRBJ2-2, with D perhaps TRBD2 (6 bases). V was pared by 1 base and J by 2 bases, with 10 bases between. Germline CDR1 reads KGHDR; CDR2 reads SFDVKD. The CDR3 is made up of 16 amino acids. The DNA for the CDR3 is TGTGCCACCAGTGATTTCGGGACTTTCAACACCGGGGAGCTGTTTTTT. Translating gives CATSDFGTFNTGELFF.

This sequence joins TRBV11-3 and TRBJ2-1, with 8 nucleotides matching TRBD2. Germline CDR1 and CDR2: SGHNT and YENEEA. V trimming: 1 base; J trimming: 4 bases; junction bases outside the gene matches: 0. The CDR3 contains 14 residues. The CDR3 nucleotides read TGTGCCAGCAGCTTAGCGGGGGGGTACAATGAGCAGTTCTTC. Translated, it gives CASSLAGGYNEQFF.

The chain is built from TRBV5-1 and TRBJ2-6, with a tentative D call TRBD1 (5 bases). The ends were cut back, 7 bases at V and 0 bases at J, with 14 bases in the middle. CDR3 length: 16 residues. Per germline, CDR1 SGHRS and CDR2 YFSETQ. In DNA form, the CDR3 reads TGCGCCAGCCGCAGGGAATTCCGCTCTGGGGCCAACGTCCTGACTTTC. Translated, it gives CASRREFRSGANVLTF. The variable domain in full, completed from reference TRBV5-1 and TRBJ2-6, reads KAGVTQTPRYLIKTRGQQVTLSCSPISGHRSVSWYQQTPGQGLQFLFEYFSETQRNKGNFPGRFSGRQFSNSRSEMNVSTLELGDSALYLCASRREFRSGANVLTFGAGSRLTVL.

The chain recombines TRBV5-1 with TRBJ2-7; 7 nucleotides align to TRBD1. The CDR3 spans 13 residues. The germline gives CDR1 SGHRS, CDR2 YFSETQ. V lost 4 bases to trimming and J lost 7 bases; unmatched junction nucleotides: 8. This CDR3 is CASSGMTGREQYF. For the CDR3, the DNA is TGCGCCAGCAGCGGGATGACAGGGCGGGAGCAGTACTTC.

The V call is TRBV7-9, the J call TRBJ2-7, with 8 bases that match TRBD1. The CDR3 contains 14 residues. Unmatched junction bases numbered 1, after V lost 3 bases and J lost 0 bases. CDR1 is SEHNR and CDR2 is FQNEAQ in the germline V gene (reference sequence). The CDR3 sequence: CASSLGTGSYEQYF. Written as DNA, the CDR3 is TGTGCCAGCAGCTTGGGGACAGGCTCCTACGAGCAGTACTTC. Variable domain in full (rest from reference TRBV7-9 and TRBJ2-7): DTGVSQNPRHKITKRGQNVTFRCDPISEHNRLYWYRQTLGQGPEFLTYFQNEAQLEKSRLLSDRFSAERPKGSFSTLEIQRTEQGDSAMYLCASSLGTGSYEQYFGPGTRLTVT.